One T cell receptor beta chain is described in this entry. The antigen is not known. In generating TCR beta cDNA, 5'RACE template switching with UMIs was used. For each CDR3 protein, TCRdb gives one entry from its re-call of the 5' RACE reads, without DNA. Across a few hundred thousand distinct CDR3 sequences, the top ten clones capture 1.4% to 1.5% of the sample. These data come from a study of T cells expressing NK-cell markers. This CDR3 contains 12 residues. Germline V CDR1 and CDR2: SGHTA, FQGTGA. Study-level findings and limits: Five to seven of the donors carried dominant NKG2C+ clonotypes that took up 1.0-7.0% of their CD8+ T cells.

This receptor was identified in a woman aged 45-65 years in good health. The material sequenced was blood T cells: a sorted CD56 or NKG2C T cell subset, CD4+ or CD8+ T cells, or bulk PBMC T cells (not recorded which). V gene TRBV7-3 combines with J gene TRBJ2-1; TCRdb proposes TRBD2, but this gene call is untestable without DNA. The CDR3 here is CASSFSGDGKFF. Full variable domain (missing parts from reference TRBV7-3 and TRBJ2-1): GAGVSQTPSNKVTEKGKYVELRCDPISGHTALYWYRQSLGQGPEFLIYFQGTGAADDSGLPNDRFFAVRPEGSVSTLKIQRTERGDSAVYLCASSFSGDGKFFGPGTRLTVL.